Below, 21 T cell receptor beta chains from the same sample are listed, as sequenced in a study of blood T cell repertoires in COVID-19. Produced via immunoSEQ multiplex PCR; TCRdb's table is partial and in-frame only. The sample includes approximately 150,000 clones, around 82% of them seen just once. Sequences were obtained from peripheral blood. These TCRs come from a human donor with acute or convalescent COVID-19. The donor label of this sample is uncertain.

This chain joins TRBV19 and TRBJ1-1; D perhaps matches TRBD1 (6 bases). Trimming stripped 3 bases from V and 3 bases from J, with 11 bases between. CDR1 is LNHDA, CDR2 SQIVND, per germline (reference sequence). There are 14 residues in the CDR3. Here the CDR3 DNA reads TGTGCCAGTAGTATTGCAGGGGTGGACACTGAAGCTTTCTTT. Its protein product is CASSIAGVDTEAFF.

This clone has a handful of counts. The chain has TRBV18 and TRBJ1-2; the match to TRBD1 covers 11 bases. V trimming: 3 bases; J trimming: 2 bases; junction bases outside the gene matches: 8. The CDR3 is 17 residues long. Germline assignment: CDR1 KGHSH and CDR2 LQKENI. CDR3 region: CASSPGAGTGGNYGYTF. The CDR3 DNA follows: TGTGCCAGCTCACCGGGAGCCGGGACAGGGGGGAACTATGGCTACACCTTC.

The rearrangement links TRBV6-1 to TRBJ1-5, with 7 bases lining up with TRBD1. Germline CDR1 MNHNS, CDR2 SASEGT. This CDR3 has 14 residues. V gave up 4 bases and J gave up 2 bases; unmatched junction bases: 2. In DNA form, the CDR3 reads TGTGCCAGCAGTGTAACAGGGGGCAATCAGCCCCAGCATTTT. This translates into CASSVTGGNQPQHF.

The V call is TRBV2, the J call TRBJ2-5, with a possible D match to TRBD2 (6 bases). The CDR3 sequence is 13 residues long. Looked up from germline, CDR1 is SNHLY and CDR2 is FYNNEI. With 2 bases removed from V and 5 bases from J, the gap between germline ends came to 9 bases. The CDR3 nucleotides are TGTGCCAGCAGTGAATGGCGGGGCGAGACCCAGTACTTC. It specifies CASSEWRGETQYF.

The chain carries TRBV2 and TRBJ2-1; tentatively, D is TRBD2 (6 bases). This CDR3 has 12 residues. Germline V lookup: CDR1 SNHLY, CDR2 FYNNEI. Between the trimmed V and J ends, which lost 6 bases and 9 bases, there was a span of 12 bases. CDR3 coding DNA: TGTGCCAGCAGAAAGGGACTTACTGAGCAGTTCTTC. Translating gives CASRKGLTEQFF.

The chain employs TRBV19 and TRBJ1-2, with TRBD1 as a possible D gene (5 bases). V was clipped by 3 bases and J by 5 bases, with 16 bases between them. Germline-derived CDR1 and CDR2 are LNHDA and SQIVND (reference sequence). CDR3 size: 15 residues. For the CDR3, the DNA is TGTGCCAGTAGTATCGGGACCGGGGGATGGTATGGCTACACCTTC. This gives the protein CASSIGTGGWYGYTF.

V usage is TRBV9 and J usage is TRBJ2-7; D is perhaps TRBD2 (5 bases). CDR3 length: 13 amino acids. From germline, CDR1 is SGDLS and CDR2 YYNGEE. V was trimmed by 0 bases and J by 7 bases, leaving 11 bases between them. The CDR3 loop reads CASSVVLAGEQYF. The CDR3 DNA sequence: TGTGCCAGCAGCGTAGTCCTAGCTGGGGAGCAGTACTTC.

The chain joins TRBV11-2 to TRBJ2-4; the match to TRBD2 covers 12 bases. CDR3 length: 19 amino acids. Germline V CDR1 and CDR2: SGHAT, FQNNGV. V shed 5 bases and J 3 bases; nucleotides not matched to a gene: 14. The CDR3 sequence: CASSPRLAGGLYGKNIQYF. CDR3 DNA sequence: TGTGCCAGCAGCCCCCGGCTAGCGGGGGGGTTATATGGCAAAAACATTCAGTACTTC.

The chain combines TRBV7-2 with TRBJ2-2; 7 bases line up with TRBD2. Germline values: CDR1 SGHTA, CDR2 FQGNSA. J was trimmed by 4 bases and V by 5 bases; bases with no gene match: 16. The CDR3 is made up of 18 amino acids. The CDR3 loop is CASSIHSGSGIGTGELFF. As DNA, the CDR3 is TGTGCCAGCAGCATCCATAGCGGGTCGGGTATCGGCACCGGGGAGCTGTTTTTT.

The genes are TRBV18 and TRBJ1-5; 7 bases align to TRBD1. J lost 3 bases, V lost 6 bases, and 8 bases had no gene match. This CDR3 is built from 15 residues. The germline gives CDR1 KGHSH, CDR2 LQKENI. The CDR3 DNA sequence: TGTGCCAGCTCCCCAGGGGGGGCGCACAATCAGCCCCAGCATTTT. Translation gives CASSPGGAHNQPQHF.

The rearrangement uses TRBV12-5 and TRBJ2-5; unclear D gene. CDR1 LGHNT and CDR2 FRNRAP come from the germline V gene. The length of the CDR3 is 11 residues. With 4 bases removed from V and 2 bases from J, the gap between germline ends came to 2 bases. DNA for the CDR3: TGTGCTAGTGGTTCACAAGAGACCCAGTACTTC. Amino acids: CASGSQETQYF.

The chain is built from TRBV5-1 and TRBJ2-7, with a possible D match to TRBD1 (6 bases). There are 14 residues in the CDR3. CDR1 is SGHRS and CDR2 is YFSETQ in the germline V gene. Trimming cost V 4 bases and J 0 bases, with 11 bases left between them. CDR3 residues: CASSMDSYSYEQYF. Here the CDR3 DNA reads TGCGCCAGCAGCATGGACAGCTACTCCTACGAGCAGTACTTC.

The V gene is TRBV25-1, the J gene TRBJ2-5, with D possibly matching TRBD2 (6 bases). The CDR3 extends over 15 amino acids. V was cut by 3 bases and J by 5 bases, with 16 bases left in between. Looked up from germline, CDR1 is MGHDK and CDR2 is SYGVNS. DNA for the CDR3: TGTGCCAGCAGTGAGCGCGGGGCGGGCCGGGAGACCCAGTACTTC. Encoded protein: CASSERGAGRETQYF.

This chain links TRBV5-4 with TRBJ1-6, with D perhaps TRBD1 (6 bases). CDR1 and CDR2 (germline): SGHNT, YYREEE (reference sequence). The CDR3 loop spans 17 amino acids. Between the trimmed V and J ends, which lost 0 bases and 6 bases, there was a span of 16 bases. The CDR3 DNA sequence: TGTGCCAGCAGCTTGGGCGCAGCGACAGGAGCTAATTCACCCCTCCACTTT. Translation gives CASSLGAATGANSPLHF. The entire variable domain, with the rest obtained from reference TRBV5-4 and TRBJ1-6, is as follows: ETGVTQSPTHLIKTRGQQVTLRCSSQSGHNTVSWYQQALGQGPQFIFQYYREEENGRGNFPPRFSGLQFPNYSSELNVNALELDDSALYLCASSLGAATGANSPLHFGNGTRLTVT.

The chain has TRBV19 and TRBJ2-5, with D maybe TRBD1 (6 bases). Germline V CDR1 and CDR2: LNHDA, SQIVND (reference sequence). The length of the CDR3 is 13 residues. V was clipped by 5 bases and J by 7 bases, with 14 bases between them. CDR3 protein: CASSEQGWGTQYF. Written as DNA, the CDR3 is TGTGCCAGTAGTGAACAGGGATGGGGGACCCAGTACTTC.

V and J are TRBV6-2 or TRBV6-3 and TRBJ1-1; a possible D gene is TRBD1 (5 bases). Trimming removed 5 bases from V and 0 bases from J, with 10 bases in between. CDR1 and CDR2 from the germline V gene are MNHEY and SVGEGT. The CDR3 length is 14 residues. This chain's CDR3 is CASSRAGMNTEAFF. The CDR3 bases are TGTGCCAGCAGTAGGGCAGGGATGAACACTGAAGCTTTCTTT.

This chain connects TRBV6-5 to TRBJ1-2; D remains unclear. CDR1 MNHEY and CDR2 SVGAGI come from the germline V gene. V lost 10 bases and J lost 7, with 16 bases in between. The CDR3 extends over 12 amino acids. The CDR3 DNA follows: TGTGCCAACCCGGGAGGGTCTAGTGGCTACACCTTC. It specifies CANPGGSSGYTF.

CDR3 protein: CASRGPQGGSPLHF. The DNA of the CDR3 is TGTGCCAGCAGGGGGCCACAGGGCGGTTCACCCCTCCACTTT. The J gene is TRBJ1-6, the V gene TRBV6-5, with D perhaps TRBD1 (6 bases). Germline CDR1 reads MNHEY; CDR2 reads SVGAGI. V lost 6 bases and J lost 9, with 15 bases in between. CDR3 length equals 14 residues.

J is TRBJ2-3 and V is TRBV6-5, with a tentative D call TRBD2 (7 bases). The germline V gene has CDR1 MNHEY and CDR2 SVGAGI. CDR3 length: 12 residues. The ends were cut back, 11 bases at V and 5 bases at J, with 14 bases in the middle. CDR3 coding DNA: TGTGCCGCCGGGGGGCGGGAAGATACGCAGTATTTT. Translated: CAAGGREDTQYF.

This clone was counted only a few times. This chain uses TRBV29-1 with TRBJ2-7; D ambiguous. There are 12 residues in the CDR3. Between the trimmed V and J ends, which lost 4 bases and 2 bases, there was a span of 9 bases. The V gene's germline CDR1 is SQVTM and CDR2 ANQGSEA. The CDR3 sequence is CSVVAGTYEQYF. In DNA, the CDR3 is TGCAGCGTTGTAGCTGGCACCTACGAGCAGTACTTC.

This clone was seen a handful of times. The chain has TRBV18 and TRBJ2-3, with TRBD2 matching 13 bases. Germline trimming cut 0 bases from V and 0 bases from J; bases unmatched to any gene: 3. This CDR3 is 18 amino acids long. Germline CDR1 is KGHSH and CDR2 is LQKENI. The CDR3 region has the DNA TGTGCCAGCTCACCACCCGGGGGACTAGCGGGAAGCACAGATACGCAGTATTTT. Translating gives CASSPPGGLAGSTDTQYF.